Shown below are 27 T cell receptor beta chains from a single sample sequenced in a study of vaccination and CD4 T cells after COVID-19. The Oncomine TCR Beta short-read assay sequenced DNA from cultured CD4+ T cells. TCRdb ran MiXCR on the PCR reads and lists one entry per CDR3 protein. This sample has approximately 20,000 distinct CDR3 sequences, with about 39% found just once. Antigens of these TCRs are unknown. Treatment: approximately 9-day PBMC culture with coronavirus spike peptide pools or control peptides (ViraFEST assay). The sample was CD4+ T cells from blood, cultured in vitro, taken before SARS-CoV-2 vaccination. The receptors derive from a human donor who had recovered from COVID-19.

The chain is built from TRBV11-3 and TRBJ2-7; a weak D match, TRBD1 (6 bases). From germline, CDR1 is SGHNT and CDR2 YENEEA. This CDR3 has 14 amino acids. V lost 0 bases and J 4 bases, leaving 10 bases between the germline ends. The CDR3 nucleotides are TGTGCCAGCAGCTTAGAGACCAGGGGATACGAGCAGTACTTC. Residues: CASSLETRGYEQYF.

This sequence joins TRBV10-3 and TRBJ2-3, with D perhaps TRBD2 (5 bases). Germline V gene sequence: CDR1 ENHRY, CDR2 SYGVKD. The CDR3 has 16 residues. Trimming took 1 base from V and 0 from J, leaving 11 bases between them. Here the CDR3 reads CAISELARTSTDTQYF. CDR3 DNA: TGTGCCATCAGTGAGTTAGCGAGAACTAGCACAGATACGCAGTATTTT.

The sample holds a few counts of this clonotype. The chain links TRBV7-9 to TRBJ1-2; D might be TRBD1 (6 bases). Germline V gene data show CDR1 as SEHNR and CDR2 as FQNEAQ (reference sequence). The ends were cut back, 6 bases at V and 6 bases at J, with 20 bases in the middle. This CDR3 is 15 amino acids long. The CDR3 DNA is TGTGCCAGCAGTTCTAAGACAGGTAGACTCGATGGCTACACCTTC. Its translation: CASSSKTGRLDGYTF. Full variable domain (remainder filled in from reference TRBV7-9 and TRBJ1-2): DTGVSQNPRHKITKRGQNVTFRCDPISEHNRLYWYRQTLGQGPEFLTYFQNEAQLEKSRLLSDRFSAERPKGSFSTLEIQRTEQGDSAMYLCASSSKTGRLDGYTFGSGTRLTVV.

This chain uses TRBV5-4 with TRBJ2-3; no firm D call. Trimming pared 4 bases from V and 8 bases from J, leaving 14 bases between. Per the germline V gene, CDR1 is SGHNT and CDR2 is YYREEE (reference sequence). The CDR3 is 13 residues long. The CDR3 here is CASSLDPPSTQYF. Written as DNA, the CDR3 is TGTGCCAGCAGCCTCGATCCCCCAAGTACGCAGTATTTT.

This clonotype turned up a few times. The chain links TRBV6-1 to TRBJ2-1, with TRBD2 matching 13 bases. In germline, CDR1 is MNHNS, CDR2 SASEGT. The CDR3 is 15 residues long. With V trimmed by 6 bases and J by 3 bases, 2 bases remained unmatched. The CDR3 sequence: CASSRLAGGYNEQFF. CDR3 sequence (DNA): TGTGCCAGCAGCAGACTAGCGGGGGGCTACAATGAGCAGTTCTTC.

This clonotype was detected only a few times. This chain links TRBV6-1 with TRBJ2-3; D uncertain. The V end was cut by 11 bases, the J end by 2 bases, with 17 bases between. The CDR3 has 14 amino acids. The germline CDR1 and CDR2 sequences are MNHNS and SASEGT. CDR3 loop: CAARRHGNTDTQYF. CDR3 bases: TGTGCCGCCCGAAGGCACGGAAACACAGATACGCAGTATTTT.

This chain uses TRBV30 with TRBJ1-3; maybe TRBD1 (6 bases). The CDR3 sequence is 14 residues long. Trimming left V 0 bases short and J 0 bases short, with 6 bases between. Germline CDR1 is GTSNPN and CDR2 is SVGIG (reference sequence). The CDR3: CAWSVGGSGNTIYF. As DNA, the CDR3 is TGTGCCTGGAGTGTAGGGGGCTCTGGAAACACCATATATTTT.

This clonotype was seen a few times. The V and J genes are TRBV6-2 or TRBV6-3 and TRBJ2-4; D unclear. The CDR3 runs to 17 residues. The V gene lost 7 bases and the J gene lost 0 bases, with 19 bases spanning the gap. Germline V gene lookup returns CDR1 MNHEY and CDR2 SVGEGT. In DNA form, the CDR3 reads TGTGCCAGCACCCCAGGCAAACGAATGATAGCCAAAAACATTCAGTACTTC. It encodes CASTPGKRMIAKNIQYF.

This clonotype was counted a few times. V is TRBV6-1 and J is TRBJ2-3; D is perhaps TRBD2 (6 bases). The CDR3 is 15 amino acids. Germline V gene data show CDR1 as MNHNS and CDR2 as SASEGT. V was shortened by 6 bases and J by 0 bases, with 13 bases between the two germline ends. In DNA, the CDR3 is TGTGCCAGCAGCCTACTCGGGACTAGCACAGATACGCAGTATTTT. Amino acids: CASSLLGTSTDTQYF.

The CDR3 here is CSLRERGGRETQYF. The CDR3 region has the DNA TGCAGCCTGCGAGAGCGGGGGGGCCGGGAGACCCAGTACTTC. The chain recombines TRBV20-1 with TRBJ2-5; 10 nucleotides align to TRBD2. Germline V gene data show CDR1 as DFQATT and CDR2 as SNEGSKA (reference sequence). The CDR3 has 14 amino acids.

The chain carries TRBV20-1 and TRBJ1-3; D is unresolved. V gave up 6 bases and J gave up 0 bases, with 12 bases separating them. CDR1 and CDR2 from the germline V gene are DFQATT and SNEGSKA (reference sequence). The CDR3 sequence is 14 residues long. CDR3 bases: TGCAGTGCAGGGTCCTTGAGCTCTGGAAACACCATATATTTT. Protein sequence: CSAGSLSSGNTIYF.

This clonotype has a single count. CDR3 region: CATSDPRQGDHQPQHF. Written as DNA, the CDR3 is TGTGCCACCAGTGATCCTAGACAGGGGGACCATCAGCCCCAGCATTTT. This chain connects TRBV24-1 to TRBJ1-5; 9 bases line up with TRBD1. From germline, CDR1 is KGHDR and CDR2 SFDVKD. The CDR3 runs to 16 residues. V dropped 3 bases and J dropped 5; count of bases not matched to a gene: 7.

This rearrangement joins TRBV25-1 to TRBJ1-6, with 8 bases aligning to TRBD1. CDR1 and CDR2 (germline): MGHDK, SYGVNS. This CDR3 has 16 amino acids. Losses at the gene ends were 2 bases for V and 3 bases for J; bases not matched to a gene: 3. CDR3 DNA sequence: TGTGCCAGCAGTGAACTGACAGGGGTCTATAATTCACCCCTCCACTTT. This translates into CASSELTGVYNSPLHF. The full variable domain, its missing parts supplied by reference TRBV25-1 and TRBJ1-6, is EADIYQTPRYLVIGTGKKITLECSQTMGHDKMYWYQQDPGMELHLIHYSYGVNSTEKGDLSSESTVSRIRTEHFPLTLESARPSHTSQYLCASSELTGVYNSPLHFGNGTRLTVT.

In its sample, this clonotype was seen a few times. The J gene is TRBJ1-2, the V gene TRBV10-3; D possibly corresponds to TRBD1 (6 bases). This CDR3 is 11 amino acids long. The germline V and J ends were trimmed by 6 bases and 10 bases, with 12 bases remaining between them. Germline assignment: CDR1 ENHRY and CDR2 SYGVKD. CDR3 in amino acids: CAIRNEGDYTF. Here the CDR3 DNA reads TGTGCCATCAGGAACGAGGGGGACTACACCTTC.

The rearrangement links TRBV19 to TRBJ1-6; 7 positions match TRBD1. Germline lookup yields CDR1 LNHDA and CDR2 SQIVND (reference sequence). The V segment lost 5 bases and the J segment 8 bases; nucleotides outside the gene matches: 9. The CDR3 covers 15 residues. CDR3 residues: CASSPTHDRDSPLHF. CDR3 DNA: TGTGCCAGTAGTCCTACTCACGACAGGGATTCACCCCTCCACTTT.

V is TRBV29-1 and J is TRBJ1-1; 9 positions agree with TRBD1. Germline CDR1 and CDR2: SQVTM and ANQGSEA. The CDR3 is 13 amino acids. The J segment lost 1 base and the V segment lost 5 bases, leaving 2 bases of the junction unmatched. The CDR3: CSVQTGGNTEAFF. CDR3 bases: TGCAGCGTTCAGACAGGGGGGAACACTGAAGCTTTCTTT.

The CDR3 nucleotides read TGTGCCAGCAGTTTTTCTGGTGGGGCGGGGGAGACCCAGTACTTC. Translated, it gives CASSFSGGAGETQYF. The chain uses TRBV28 and TRBJ2-5; possibly TRBD2 for D (6 bases). With 3 bases removed from V and 5 bases from J, the gap between germline ends came to 16 bases. Per the germline V gene, CDR1 is MDHEN and CDR2 is SYDVKM. The CDR3 runs 15 residues.

This clonotype was counted once. The chain has TRBV27 and TRBJ1-2, with D possibly being TRBD1 (6 bases). V was trimmed by 7 bases and J by 4 bases, leaving 10 bases between them. This CDR3 contains 12 residues. Germline loops: CDR1 MNHEY, CDR2 SMNVEV (reference sequence). As DNA, the CDR3 is TGTGCCAGCACCACAGGGAGCTATGGCTACACCTTC. It translates to CASTTGSYGYTF.

The V gene is TRBV28, the J gene TRBJ2-7, with TRBD2 matching over 10 bases. The germline V gene encodes CDR1 MDHEN and CDR2 SYDVKM. The junction had 7 bases not matched to a gene; V was cut back by 7 bases and J by 4 bases. This CDR3 is 14 amino acids long. The CDR3: CASTLGTSAYEQYF. The CDR3 region has the DNA TGTGCCAGCACCCTAGGGACTAGCGCTTACGAGCAGTACTTC.

This clonotype showed up just a few times. The chain is built from TRBV7-2 and TRBJ1-1; no clear D. Germline CDR1 is SGHTA and CDR2 is FQGNSA. Trimming shortened V by 6 bases and J by 1 base, and 6 bases separated the two germline ends. The CDR3 spans 12 residues. The CDR3 reads CASSQPNTEAFF. CDR3 bases: TGTGCCAGCAGTCAGCCGAACACTGAAGCTTTCTTT.

The genes are TRBV7-9 and TRBJ2-1; D uncertain. CDR3 size: 14 residues. The V and J ends lost 5 bases and 7 bases respectively, with 15 bases between them. The germline V gene has CDR1 SEHNR and CDR2 FQNEAQ (reference sequence). CDR3 DNA: TGTGCCAGCAGCCTCACTGGACGTAGGAATGAGCAGTTCTTC. Protein: CASSLTGRRNEQFF.

The rearrangement links TRBV7-2 to TRBJ1-2, with D uncertain. The germline V gene encodes CDR1 SGHTA and CDR2 FQGNSA. This CDR3 contains 15 residues. The V end was cut by 1 base, the J end by 1 base, with 10 bases between. The CDR3 DNA sequence: TGTGCCAGCAGCTTAGAAACAGCACTTAACTATGGCTACACCTTC. Translated: CASSLETALNYGYTF. Combining the CDR3 with reference TRBV7-2 and TRBJ1-2 gives the whole variable domain GAGVSQSPSNKVTEKGKDVELRCDPISGHTALYWYRQSLGQGLEFLIYFQGNSAPDKSGLPSDRFSAERTGGSVSTLTIQRTQQEDSAVYLCASSLETALNYGYTFGSGTRLTVV.

V usage is TRBV11-2 and J usage is TRBJ1-2; no clear D. This CDR3 spans 14 amino acids. The germline V gene has CDR1 SGHAT and CDR2 FQNNGV. V lost 2 bases to trimming and J lost 8 bases, with 15 bases between them. CDR3 residues: CASSLTTASIGYTF. The CDR3 DNA reads as TGTGCCAGCAGCTTAACGACGGCGAGTATCGGCTACACCTTC.

This chain uses TRBV4-2 with TRBJ1-1; D is unresolved. Germline V lookup: CDR1 LGHNA, CDR2 YNFKEQ. Deletions cut 0 bases from V and 0 bases from J, with 5 bases between. This CDR3 has 14 residues. Here the CDR3 reads CASSQDPMNTEAFF. CDR3 coding DNA: TGTGCCAGCAGCCAAGATCCCATGAACACTGAAGCTTTCTTT.

The rearrangement uses TRBV12-3 or TRBV12-4 and TRBJ2-6; D is uncertain. Trimming removed 3 bases from V and 3 bases from J, with 0 bases in between. The CDR3 length is 12 residues. This CDR3 reads CASSFGANVLTF. The CDR3 DNA is TGTGCCAGCAGTTTTGGGGCCAACGTCCTGACTTTC.

This clonotype was detected only once. This sequence joins TRBV4-1 and TRBJ1-1; TRBD1 matches at 8 bases. This CDR3 contains 15 residues. Germline CDR1 MGHRA, CDR2 YSYEKL. J was trimmed by 4 bases and V by 2 bases; bases with no gene match: 6. CDR3 in DNA: TGCGCCAGCAGCCAATCCACAGGGGGGAGCACTGAAGCTTTCTTT. Its protein product is CASSQSTGGSTEAFF.

The chain uses TRBV20-1 and TRBJ2-4; unclear D gene. CDR1 DFQATT and CDR2 SNEGSKA come from the germline V gene (reference sequence). V was clipped by 1 base and J by 4 bases, with 8 bases between them. The CDR3 spans 13 residues. In nucleotides, the CDR3 is TGCAGTGCTAGAGGGGATTTAAAAAACATTCAGTACTTC. Translation gives CSARGDLKNIQYF.